The clone carrying this T cell receptor (beta chain) was seen repeatedly, ten times or more. Authors of the study amplified TCR beta CDR3 regions from RNA transcripts. The study used the HTBI primer set for a first-round RT-PCR of the TCR CDR3. Via MiXCR, TCRdb re-called the multiplex PCR reads, giving one row per CDR3 protein. The sample lists more than 500,000 distinct CDR3 sequences; around 15% were seen once. The data belong to a study of T cells in Graves' hyperthyroidism and ophthalmopathy. Germline V gene sequence: CDR1 MNHNS, CDR2 SASEGT. Trimming pared 5 bases from V and 4 bases from J, leaving 11 bases between. This CDR3 spans 13 amino acids.

Sequencing was carried out using blood. The receptor was derived from a middle-aged woman with Graves' ophthalmopathy. The chain is built from TRBV6-1 and TRBJ1-1; D unclear. The DNA for the CDR3 is TGTGCCAGCAGTCCGGAACCTCGCACTGAAGCTTTCTTT. It specifies CASSPEPRTEAFF.